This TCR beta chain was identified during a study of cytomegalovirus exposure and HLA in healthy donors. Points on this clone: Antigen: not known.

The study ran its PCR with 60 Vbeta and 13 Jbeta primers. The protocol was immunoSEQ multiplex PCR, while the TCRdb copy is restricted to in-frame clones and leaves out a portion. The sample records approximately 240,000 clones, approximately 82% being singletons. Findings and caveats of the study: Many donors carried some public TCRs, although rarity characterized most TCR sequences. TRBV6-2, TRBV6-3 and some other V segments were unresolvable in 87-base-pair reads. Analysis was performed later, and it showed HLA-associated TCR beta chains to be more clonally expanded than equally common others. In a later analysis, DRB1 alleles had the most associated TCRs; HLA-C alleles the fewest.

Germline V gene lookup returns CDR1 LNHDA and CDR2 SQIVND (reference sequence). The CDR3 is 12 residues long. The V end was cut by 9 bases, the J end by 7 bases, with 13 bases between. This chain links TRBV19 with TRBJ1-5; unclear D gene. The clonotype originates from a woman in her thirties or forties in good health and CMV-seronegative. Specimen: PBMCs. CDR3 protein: CASRLPQQPQHF. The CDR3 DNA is TGTGCCAGCCGACTTCCGCAACAGCCCCAGCATTTT.